The 22 T cell receptor beta chains below were found in one sample sequenced in a study of shared clonotypes between healthy human individuals. TCRdb's table, derived via immunoSEQ multiplex PCR, lists solely in-frame clones and lacks some. The sample holds roughly 520,000 clones, approximately 95% seen once. Input material: naive CD4+ T cells sorted from blood. Indicated subset: CD45RA+ positively selected. The receptors stem from a woman in her 30s in good health.

The V gene is TRBV9, the J gene TRBJ2-1; 7 nucleotides agree with TRBD2. The CDR3 totals 16 residues. From germline, CDR1 is SGDLS and CDR2 YYNGEE. V gave up 1 base and J gave up 0 bases; unmatched junction bases: 4. In DNA, the CDR3 is TGTGCCAGCAGCGTAACGGGCGGGAGCTCCTACAATGAGCAGTTCTTC. It yields the protein CASSVTGGSSYNEQFF.

The chain links TRBV28 to TRBJ1-6; D gene unclear. The germline V and J ends were trimmed by 4 bases and 0 bases, with 16 bases remaining between them. The CDR3 spans 18 residues. From germline, CDR1 is MDHEN and CDR2 SYDVKM. CDR3 sequence (DNA): TGTGCCAGCAGTTCCGGCCCCAGGCGGAGCTCCTATAATTCACCCCTCCACTTT. Its translation is CASSSGPRRSSYNSPLHF.

V is TRBV28 and J is TRBJ2-1; 8 bases match TRBD1. The CDR3 extends over 15 amino acids. The trim removed 4 bases at V and 6 bases at J, leaving 8 bases unmatched. CDR1 and CDR2 from the germline V gene are MDHEN and SYDVKM. The CDR3 nucleotides read TGTGCCAGCAGTTATGGACAGGGCTGGCCCAATGAGCAGTTCTTC. It is translated as CASSYGQGWPNEQFF.

The V and J genes are TRBV5-5 and TRBJ1-2; 7 bases map to TRBD1. V lost 4 bases and J lost 5; bases outside the gene matches: 14. The germline CDR1 and CDR2 sequences are SGHKS and YYEKEE (reference sequence). This CDR3 has 16 residues. Written as DNA, the CDR3 is TGTGCCAGCAGCGCTACACAGGTCAGGGGGATATATGGCTACACCTTC. Its protein is CASSATQVRGIYGYTF.

The genes are TRBV5-6 and TRBJ1-1; TRBD1 matches 7 bases. The CDR3 consists of 18 residues. The V gene end was trimmed by 1 base and the J gene end by 0 bases; junction bases not matched to a gene: 12. Germline loops: CDR1 SGHDT, CDR2 YYEEEE. This chain's CDR3 is CASSLWEWTGPMNTEAFF. DNA of the CDR3: TGTGCCAGCAGCTTGTGGGAGTGGACAGGCCCCATGAACACTGAAGCTTTCTTT.

The gene calls are TRBV4-1 and TRBJ1-4; the D is unclear. Trimming removed 2 bases from V and 4 bases from J, with 11 bases in between. CDR3 length equals 15 residues. CDR1 is MGHRA and CDR2 is YSYEKL in the germline V gene. The CDR3 nucleotides are TGCGCCAGCAGCCAACTCGACGGGCTTAATGAAAAACTGTTTTTT. This encodes CASSQLDGLNEKLFF.

The chain combines TRBV10-2 with TRBJ2-6; D may match TRBD1 or TRBD2 (5 bases each). Trimming cost V 6 bases and J 0 bases, with 12 bases left between them. Germline V gene lookup returns CDR1 WSHSY and CDR2 SAAADI. This CDR3 is 16 amino acids long. The chain's CDR3 is CASSAGTGSGANVLTF. DNA of the CDR3: TGCGCCAGCAGCGCCGGGACGGGCTCTGGGGCCAACGTCCTGACTTTC.

The rearrangement joins TRBV2 to TRBJ2-7; D is undetermined. V dropped 5 bases and J dropped 3 bases, with 8 bases sitting between them. Germline-derived CDR1 and CDR2 are SNHLY and FYNNEI. The CDR3 is 12 amino acids. The CDR3 coding sequence is TGTGCCAGCAGTACCCTAAACTACGAGCAGTACTTC. Its protein product is CASSTLNYEQYF.

V usage is TRBV4-1 and J usage is TRBJ2-2, with 7 bases lining up with TRBD2. The ends lost 4 bases at V and 7 bases at J; junction bases unmatched: 3. The germline V gene has CDR1 MGHRA and CDR2 YSYEKL. This CDR3 comprises 13 residues. The CDR3 nucleotides are TGCGCCAGCAGCCCCGGACTAGTCGGGGAGCTGTTTTTT. Its protein is CASSPGLVGELFF.

The DNA of the CDR3 is TGTGCCAGCAGCTTAGTTATAGGGAATCAGCCCCAGCATTTT. Protein sequence: CASSLVIGNQPQHF. The J gene is TRBJ1-5, the V gene TRBV7-2; the D is unclear. CDR1 and CDR2 from the germline V gene are SGHTA and FQGNSA. V lost 1 base, J lost 4 bases, and 8 bases lay in between. This CDR3 contains 14 residues.

The chain carries TRBV27 and TRBJ1-1; 7 nucleotides align to TRBD1. Unmatched junction bases numbered 6, after V lost 5 bases and J lost 3 bases. Looked up from germline, CDR1 is MNHEY and CDR2 is SMNVEV (reference sequence). The CDR3 is made up of 14 amino acids. The CDR3 region has the DNA TGTGCCAGCAGTAACAGGGGAGGGGACACTGAAGCTTTCTTT. It translates to CASSNRGGDTEAFF.

The chain employs TRBV18 and TRBJ2-6; tentative D call: TRBD2 (6 bases). V was pared by 8 bases and J by 3 bases, with 11 bases between. Looked up from germline, CDR1 is KGHSH and CDR2 is LQKENI. The CDR3 sequence is 14 residues long. CDR3 region: CASERVIGANVLTF. Here the CDR3 DNA reads TGTGCCAGCGAGCGGGTGATTGGGGCCAACGTCCTGACTTTC.

J is TRBJ1-5 and V is TRBV7-2; tentative D call: TRBD1 (6 bases). The CDR3 extends over 15 amino acids. From germline, CDR1 is SGHTA and CDR2 FQGNSA. V dropped 1 base and J dropped 4 bases, with 11 bases sitting between them. The CDR3 DNA is TGTGCCAGCAGCTTAGTATCGGGACAAAATCAGCCCCAGCATTTT. It is translated as CASSLVSGQNQPQHF.

As regards this clone: Its ends do not fully match the called genes, so a read error is possible. This chain joins TRBV6-5 and TRBJ2-1; D uncertain. This CDR3 comprises 15 residues. Germline-derived CDR1 and CDR2 are MNHEY and SVGAGI. The CDR3 loop is CASSSPGLGYNKQFF. The CDR3 nucleotides are TGTGCCAGCAGTTCGCCGGGCTTGGGTTACAATAAGCAGTTCTTC.

The chain uses TRBV5-1 and TRBJ2-5; 8 bases are a match to TRBD2. The germline V gene has CDR1 SGHRS and CDR2 YFSETQ. Trimming removed 6 bases from V and 2 bases from J; junction bases left unmatched: 3. The CDR3 has 13 amino acids. CDR3 region: CASKIAGQETQYF. The CDR3 coding sequence is TGCGCCAGCAAAATAGCGGGGCAAGAGACCCAGTACTTC.

V usage is TRBV5-1 and J usage is TRBJ2-1; 7 bases map to TRBD2. The germline V gene has CDR1 SGHRS and CDR2 YFSETQ. This CDR3 is built from 16 residues. V trimming: 0 bases; J trimming: 3 bases; junction bases outside the gene matches: 6. Written as DNA, the CDR3 is TGCGCCAGCAGCTTGGAATTAGCGGGTAACTACAATGAGCAGTTCTTC. The encoded protein is CASSLELAGNYNEQFF. Using reference TRBV5-1 and TRBJ2-1 for the parts outside the CDR3, the full variable domain is KAGVTQTPRYLIKTRGQQVTLSCSPISGHRSVSWYQQTPGQGLQFLFEYFSETQRNKGNFPGRFSGRQFSNSRSEMNVSTLELGDSALYLCASSLELAGNYNEQFFGPGTRLTVL.

J is TRBJ1-1 and V is TRBV7-9, with D unclear. Germline CDR1 reads SEHNR; CDR2 reads FQNEAQ (reference sequence). Trimming took 2 bases from V and 6 from J, leaving 13 bases between them. The length of the CDR3 is 14 residues. CDR3 in amino acids: CASSLHGVKSEAFF. CDR3 DNA sequence: TGTGCCAGCAGCTTACACGGAGTCAAATCTGAAGCTTTCTTT.

This chain connects TRBV18 to TRBJ1-4; 11 nucleotides match TRBD1. V lost 2 bases, J lost 7 bases, and 0 bases stayed unmatched. Germline CDR1 and CDR2: KGHSH and LQKENI. The CDR3 extends over 14 amino acids. Here the CDR3 DNA reads TGTGCCAGCTCACCAGGACAGGGGGCTGAAAAACTGTTTTTT. Translating it yields CASSPGQGAEKLFF.

The CDR3, as DNA: TGTGCCACCAGGGCTGAAGCCCCCTACGAGCAGTACTTC. This encodes CATRAEAPYEQYF. The chain recombines TRBV28 with TRBJ2-7, with D maybe TRBD1 (5 bases). The CDR3 sequence is 13 residues long. V was cut by 10 bases and J by 2 bases, with 15 bases left in between. The V gene's germline CDR1 is MDHEN and CDR2 SYDVKM. The complete variable domain, with remaining parts taken from reference TRBV28 and TRBJ2-7, reads DVKVTQSSRYLVKRTGEKVFLECVQDMDHENMFWYRQDPGLGLRLIYFSYDVKMKEKGDIPEGYSVSREKKERFSLILESASTNQTSMYLCATRAEAPYEQYFGPGTRLTVT.

The rearrangement links TRBV19 to TRBJ2-7, with 7 positions matching TRBD2. The trim removed 0 bases at V and 4 bases at J, leaving 3 bases unmatched. Germline-derived CDR1 and CDR2 are LNHDA and SQIVND (reference sequence). The CDR3 totals 14 residues. CDR3 in amino acids: CASSIDRGSYEQYF. Written as DNA, the CDR3 is TGTGCCAGTAGTATAGATCGCGGGAGTTACGAGCAGTACTTC.

The genes are TRBV4-1 and TRBJ1-3; D is perhaps TRBD1 (5 bases). Germline assignment: CDR1 MGHRA and CDR2 YSYEKL. V dropped 5 bases and J dropped 0 bases, with 14 bases sitting between them. The CDR3 totals 16 residues. CDR3 nucleotide sequence: TGCGCCAGCAGCAACCCCGGGGGTAACTCTGGAAACACCATATATTTT. Translating it yields CASSNPGGNSGNTIYF.

V is TRBV5-6 and J is TRBJ1-4; tentatively, D is TRBD1 (5 bases). This CDR3 contains 15 residues. V dropped 0 bases and J dropped 7 bases, with 13 bases sitting between them. From germline, CDR1 is SGHDT and CDR2 YYEEEE. Here the CDR3 reads CASSLESVRGEKLFF. The DNA for the CDR3 is TGTGCCAGCAGCTTGGAAAGTGTAAGGGGTGAAAAACTGTTTTTT.